These 3 T cell receptor beta chains were all obtained from the same sample, sequenced in a study of control samples from healthy donors and cancer patients. Data came from immunoSEQ multiplex PCR; TCRdb stores just in-frame clones and leaves some out. This sample has roughly 98,000 clones; more than 75% occur once, and the top ten carry about 9.8%. The sample comprised blood. The receptors were gathered from a woman aged 55-70 years in good health.

The rearrangement links TRBV19 to TRBJ2-1, with 11 bases aligning to TRBD2. V dropped 7 bases and J dropped 7; count of bases not matched to a gene: 9. Germline loops: CDR1 LNHDA, CDR2 SQIVND (reference sequence). This CDR3 comprises 15 residues. The CDR3 region is CASNLLAGGGNEQFF. The DNA of the CDR3 is TGTGCCAGTAACCTTCTAGCGGGAGGTGGGAATGAGCAGTTCTTC.

The V gene is TRBV18, the J gene TRBJ1-1; D uncertain. Per germline, CDR1 KGHSH and CDR2 LQKENI. The CDR3 extends over 13 amino acids. With 3 bases removed from V and 1 base from J, the gap between germline ends came to 6 bases. CDR3: CASSPLENTEAFF. The DNA for the CDR3 is TGTGCCAGCTCACCGTTGGAGAACACTGAAGCTTTCTTT.

The chain employs TRBV7-8 and TRBJ1-4, with D tentatively TRBD1 (6 bases). CDR1 and CDR2 from the germline V gene are SGHVS and FQNEAQ. Trimming shortened V by 5 bases and J by 8 bases, and 15 bases separated the two germline ends. CDR3 length: 14 amino acids. CDR3 region: CASSRGGVGEKLFF. The CDR3 nucleotides are TGTGCCAGCAGCCGAGGGGGGGTAGGGGAAAAACTGTTTTTT.